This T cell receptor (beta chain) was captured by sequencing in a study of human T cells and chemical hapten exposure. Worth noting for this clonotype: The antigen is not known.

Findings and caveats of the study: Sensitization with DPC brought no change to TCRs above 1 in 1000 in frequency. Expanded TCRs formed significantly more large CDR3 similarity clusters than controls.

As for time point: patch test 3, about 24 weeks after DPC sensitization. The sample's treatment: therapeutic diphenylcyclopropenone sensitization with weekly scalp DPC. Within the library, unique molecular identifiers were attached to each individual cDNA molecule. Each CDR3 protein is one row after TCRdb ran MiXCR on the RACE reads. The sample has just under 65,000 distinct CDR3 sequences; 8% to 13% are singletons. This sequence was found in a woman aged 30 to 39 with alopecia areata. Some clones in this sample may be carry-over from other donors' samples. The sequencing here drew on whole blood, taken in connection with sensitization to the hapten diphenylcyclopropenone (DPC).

This chain's CDR3 is CASSQDSGSQPQHF. The CDR3 DNA sequence: TGTGCCAGCAGCCAAGATAGCGGGTCCCAGCCCCAGCATTTT. This rearrangement joins TRBV3-1 to TRBJ1-5; D is ambiguous. The CDR3 consists of 14 residues. Trimming took 0 bases from V and 7 from J, leaving 10 bases between them. From germline, CDR1 is LGHDT and CDR2 YNNKEL (reference sequence).